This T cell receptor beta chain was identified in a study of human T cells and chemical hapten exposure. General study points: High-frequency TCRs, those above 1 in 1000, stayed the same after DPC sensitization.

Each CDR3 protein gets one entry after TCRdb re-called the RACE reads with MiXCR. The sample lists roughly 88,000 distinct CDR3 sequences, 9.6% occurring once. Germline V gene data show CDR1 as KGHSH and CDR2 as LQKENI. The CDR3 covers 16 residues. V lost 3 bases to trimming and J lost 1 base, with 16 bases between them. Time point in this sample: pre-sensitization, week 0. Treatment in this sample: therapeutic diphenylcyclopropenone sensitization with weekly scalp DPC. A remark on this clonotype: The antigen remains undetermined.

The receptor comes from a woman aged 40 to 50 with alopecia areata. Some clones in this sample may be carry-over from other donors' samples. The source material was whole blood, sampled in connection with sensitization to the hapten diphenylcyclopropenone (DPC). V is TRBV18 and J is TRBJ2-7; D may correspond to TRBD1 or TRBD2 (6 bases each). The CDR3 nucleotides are TGTGCCAGCTCACCCCTCCTGGGGGGCGGGTCCTACGAGCAGTACTTC. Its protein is CASSPLLGGGSYEQYF.